One and the same sample provided the 6 T cell receptor beta chains below, sequenced in a study of blood T cell repertoires in COVID-19. The method was immunoSEQ multiplex PCR; TCRdb's version includes in-frame clones alone and lacks a portion of them. The table lists roughly 64,000 clones, about nine tenths of them singletons. The specimen sequenced was peripheral blood. The receptor set was obtained from a man in his fifties or sixties with active COVID-19.

J is TRBJ2-4 and V is TRBV2; 8 positions agree with TRBD1. The CDR3 is 12 residues long. Trimming at V came to 6 bases and at J to 6 bases, leaving 1 base not matched to a gene. Germline V gene data show CDR1 as SNHLY and CDR2 as FYNNEI. In DNA, the CDR3 is TGTGCCAGCAGACAGGGGGGAAACATTCAGTACTTC. This translates into CASRQGGNIQYF.

This clone has just a few counts. CDR3 coding DNA: TGTGCCAGCAGTGGTTCCAGCTCCTATAATTCACCCCTCCACTTT. The encoded protein is CASSGSSSYNSPLHF. V usage is TRBV2 and J usage is TRBJ1-6, with D uncertain. Germline V CDR1 and CDR2: SNHLY, FYNNEI. The CDR3 runs to 15 residues. Trimming left V 4 bases short and J 0 bases short, with 7 bases between. Drawing the rest from reference TRBV2 and TRBJ1-6, the complete variable domain is EPEVTQTPSHQVTQMGQEVILRCVPISNHLYFYWYRQILGQKVEFLVSFYNNEISEKSEIFDDQFSVERPDGSNFTLKIRSTKLEDSAMYFCASSGSSSYNSPLHFGNGTRLTVT.

This chain links TRBV6-1 with TRBJ2-1; 10 bases agree with TRBD2. Germline V gene lookup returns CDR1 MNHNS and CDR2 SASEGT. This CDR3 is built from 16 residues. V lost 3 bases and J lost 4; bases outside the gene matches: 6. The CDR3 region has the DNA TGTGCCAGCAGTGACCTAGCGGGGGCTAAGTACAATGAGCAGTTCTTC. Translating gives CASSDLAGAKYNEQFF.

The V gene is TRBV6-5, the J gene TRBJ2-7; 7 nucleotides match TRBD2. CDR1 and CDR2 from the germline V gene are MNHEY and SVGAGI. J gave up 7 bases and V 6 bases, and 9 bases lay outside the gene matches. CDR3 length: 13 residues. CDR3 sequence: CASRLPGGKEQYF. The CDR3, as DNA: TGTGCCAGCAGGTTGCCGGGAGGAAAGGAGCAGTACTTC.

The V call is TRBV3-1 (or the pseudogene TRBV3-2), the J call TRBJ2-1, with D possibly TRBD1 on 6 matching bases. CDR1 is LGHDT and CDR2 is YNNKEL in the germline V gene (reference sequence). The CDR3 consists of 17 residues. V lost 1 base and J 3 bases, leaving 16 bases between the germline ends. The CDR3 DNA sequence: TGTGCCAGCAGCCAAGGGTCGTGGGACACCCTCTACAATGAGCAGTTCTTC. Residues: CASSQGSWDTLYNEQFF.

The chain employs TRBV28 and TRBJ1-4; TRBD1 is a possible D gene (6 bases). The CDR3 is made up of 15 amino acids. CDR1 and CDR2 from the germline V gene are MDHEN and SYDVKM. V was clipped by 5 bases and J by 8 bases, with 18 bases between them. The DNA for the CDR3 is TGTGCCAGCAGTATCGCCGGGACACTAGGGGAAAAACTGTTTTTT. Amino acid sequence: CASSIAGTLGEKLFF.